This TCR beta chain emerged from a study of T cell responses to AZD1222 COVID-19 vaccine. The sample holds one count of this clone. Data came from immunoSEQ multiplex PCR; TCRdb stores just in-frame clones and leaves some out. The table lists 150,000 or so clones, around 90% of them singletons. The sample in question was peripheral blood, obtained on day 0 of AZD1222 vaccination. The TCR sequence derives from an adult in good health.

The CDR3 region has the DNA TGTGCCAGCAGCCCACTAACCTCAGCCGTCGGGAGAACCCACGAGCAGTACTTC. Its protein is CASSPLTSAVGRTHEQYF. The rearrangement uses TRBV3-1 (or the pseudogene TRBV3-2) and TRBJ2-7, with D maybe TRBD2 (6 bases). CDR3 size: 18 residues. The V end lost 4 bases, the J end lost 5 bases, and 27 bases lay between the germline ends. In germline, CDR1 is LGHDT, CDR2 YNNKEL (reference sequence).